One and the same sample provided the 22 T cell receptor beta chains below, sequenced in a study of blood T cell repertoires in COVID-19. Here immunoSEQ multiplex PCR was the method, and the copy in TCRdb shows in-frame clones only, minus some. Here the sample spans 300,000 to 400,000 clones, 90% being singletons. Sequencing input: PBMCs or T cells enriched from blood (not recorded which). Receptors originate from a woman in her thirties who had been exposed to COVID-19.

This clone came up once. This chain joins TRBV19 and TRBJ2-7; 8 bases line up with TRBD1. CDR3 length: 14 amino acids. Germline V gene data show CDR1 as LNHDA and CDR2 as SQIVND (reference sequence). V dropped 5 bases and J dropped 3; count of bases not matched to a gene: 6. The CDR3 is CASSSRTGRYEQYF. CDR3 DNA: TGTGCCAGTAGTTCGAGGACAGGGCGCTACGAGCAGTACTTC.

The chain joins TRBV15 to TRBJ1-4, with 7 bases identical to TRBD1. The V gene end was trimmed by 2 bases and the J gene end by 12 bases; junction bases not matched to a gene: 15. The CDR3 is made up of 16 amino acids. Germline V CDR1 and CDR2: LNHNV, YYDKDF (reference sequence). CDR3 in amino acids: CATSRSGAGQTLQLFF. The CDR3 bases are TGTGCCACCAGCAGATCCGGGGCGGGACAGACCCTACAACTGTTTTTT.

V is TRBV29-1 and J is TRBJ2-7; D not certain. Germline V gives CDR1 SQVTM, CDR2 ANQGSEA. The ends were cut back, 4 bases at V and 3 bases at J, with 10 bases in the middle. The CDR3 consists of 12 residues. The CDR3, as DNA: TGCAGCGTTGCGGAGATTGGCTACGAGCAGTACTTC. Protein sequence: CSVAEIGYEQYF.

The chain recombines TRBV7-6 with TRBJ2-5; TRBD2 matches at 9 bases. J lost 5 bases, V lost 1 base, and 5 bases had no gene match. This CDR3 contains 15 residues. CDR1 SGHVS and CDR2 FNYEAQ come from the germline V gene. CDR3 loop: CASSLVAGGLETQYF. CDR3 DNA sequence: TGTGCCAGCAGCTTAGTGGCGGGGGGGTTGGAGACCCAGTACTTC.

The count of this clone is one. The rearrangement links TRBV11-3 to TRBJ2-1; 11 bases align to TRBD1. Germline loops: CDR1 SGHNT, CDR2 YENEEA. The V and J ends lost 0 bases and 7 bases, in that order; junction bases with no gene match: 5. This CDR3 contains 16 residues. CDR3 loop: CASSLEPGTGGNEQFF. CDR3 nucleotides: TGTGCCAGCAGCTTAGAACCCGGGACAGGGGGAAATGAGCAGTTCTTC.

V usage is TRBV10-2 and J usage is TRBJ2-1; 11 bases fit TRBD2. This CDR3 has 14 residues. Germline V gene data show CDR1 as WSHSY and CDR2 as SAAADI. V trimming: 11 bases; J trimming: 1 base; junction bases outside the gene matches: 4. CDR3 DNA sequence: TGCGCCTGCTCTAGCGGGGGGTCCTACAATGAGCAGTTCTTC. Its protein is CACSSGGSYNEQFF.

This chain connects TRBV30 to TRBJ1-5, with unresolved D. Germline V gene lookup returns CDR1 GTSNPN and CDR2 SVGIG (reference sequence). The germline V and J ends were trimmed by 0 bases and 6 bases, with 9 bases remaining between them. The CDR3 has 13 amino acids. The CDR3, as DNA: TGTGCCTGGAGTGTACGGTCGTTTCAGCCCCAGCATTTT. Its protein is CAWSVRSFQPQHF.

This clone was counted a single time. The chain couples TRBV29-1 to TRBJ1-1; D remains unclear. This CDR3 region has 14 residues. V was cut by 4 bases and J by 0 bases, with 12 bases left in between. CDR1 is SQVTM, CDR2 ANQGSEA, per germline. CDR3: CSVVGKYMNTEAFF. CDR3 coding DNA: TGCAGCGTTGTTGGCAAATACATGAACACTGAAGCTTTCTTT.

The chain carries TRBV4-1 and TRBJ1-5; 9 nucleotides align to TRBD1. V lost 2 bases and J lost 7; bases outside the gene matches: 3. CDR1 MGHRA and CDR2 YSYEKL come from the germline V gene. The CDR3 spans 14 residues. As DNA, the CDR3 is TGCGCCAGCAGCCAAAAAACAGGGGGCCAGCCCCAGCATTTT. It translates to CASSQKTGGQPQHF.

The rearrangement uses TRBV4-3 and TRBJ2-3, with 9 bases matching TRBD2. The CDR3 length is 16 residues. Germline loops: CDR1 LGHNA, CDR2 YSLEER. J gave up 7 bases and V 1 base, and 9 bases lay outside the gene matches. For the CDR3, the DNA is TGCGCCAGCAGCCAAGTGGTTGCGGGGGGGCGGAATACGCAGTATTTT. The encoded protein is CASSQVVAGGRNTQYF.

V and J are TRBV4-1 and TRBJ1-5; D gene uncertain. The CDR3 has 15 amino acids. Trimming shortened V by 0 bases and J by 1 base, and 7 bases separated the two germline ends. The germline gives CDR1 MGHRA, CDR2 YSYEKL. CDR3: CASSQDGRSNQPQHF. The CDR3, as DNA: TGCGCCAGCAGCCAAGACGGTAGAAGCAATCAGCCCCAGCATTTT.

CDR3 sequence reads: CASSSLSGLPSAKNIQYF. The CDR3 DNA follows: TGTGCCAGCAGCTCCCTTAGCGGCCTCCCATCGGCCAAAAACATTCAGTACTTC. V usage is TRBV7-9 and J usage is TRBJ2-4, with D maybe TRBD2 (6 bases). The CDR3 is 18 amino acids. Trimming took off 4 bases at V and 1 base at J, with 20 bases between the two ends. Germline values: CDR1 SEHNR, CDR2 FQNEAQ (reference sequence).

V gene TRBV4-1 combines with J gene TRBJ1-3; no definite D call. V was shortened by 5 bases and J by 2 bases, with 16 bases between the two germline ends. CDR1 and CDR2 (germline): MGHRA, YSYEKL. The CDR3 contains 16 residues. The CDR3 sequence: CASSKGVREAGNTIYF. Written as DNA, the CDR3 is TGCGCCAGCAGCAAAGGCGTAAGGGAGGCTGGAAACACCATATATTTT.

The V call is TRBV29-1, the J call TRBJ2-3; a weak D match, TRBD2 (6 bases). CDR1 is SQVTM and CDR2 is ANQGSEA in the germline V gene. V was shortened by 5 bases and J by 0 bases, with 15 bases between the two germline ends. The CDR3 spans 15 residues. The chain's CDR3 is CSVRGTPLSTDTQYF. The DNA of the CDR3 is TGCAGCGTTAGAGGGACTCCCTTAAGCACAGATACGCAGTATTTT.

This clone appeared once. The chain couples TRBV19 to TRBJ1-2; D possibly corresponds to TRBD1 (6 bases). The CDR3 covers 12 residues. Per the germline V gene, CDR1 is LNHDA and CDR2 is SQIVND (reference sequence). Between the trimmed V and J ends, which lost 3 bases and 6 bases, there was a span of 8 bases. The CDR3 spells CASSIGGHGYTF. In nucleotides, the CDR3 is TGTGCCAGTAGTATCGGGGGGCATGGCTACACCTTC. Drawing the rest from reference TRBV19 and TRBJ1-2, the complete variable domain is DGGITQSPKYLFRKEGQNVTLSCEQNLNHDAMYWYRQDPGQGLRLIYYSQIVNDFQKGDIAEGYSVSREKKESFPLTVTSAQKNPTAFYLCASSIGGHGYTFGSGTRLTVV.

This chain joins TRBV6-5 and TRBJ2-5; maybe TRBD1 (6 bases). The CDR3 runs to 14 residues. In germline, CDR1 is MNHEY, CDR2 SVGAGI. Trimming cost V 7 bases and J 1 base, with 13 bases left between them. In nucleotides, the CDR3 is TGTGCCAGCACCCGAGTGGACAGCCAAGAGACCCAGTACTTC. This codes for CASTRVDSQETQYF.

The V and J genes are TRBV15 and TRBJ2-1; 8 nucleotides align to TRBD2. The CDR3 contains 15 residues. V lost 1 base, J lost 6 bases, and 5 bases stayed unmatched. The germline V gene has CDR1 LNHNV and CDR2 YYDKDF (reference sequence). The CDR3 reads CATSRAGGPTNEQFF. The CDR3 region has the DNA TGTGCCACCAGCAGAGCGGGGGGGCCTACCAATGAGCAGTTCTTC.

The V gene is TRBV7-3, the J gene TRBJ2-5; D uncertain. This CDR3 contains 13 residues. V shed 5 bases and J shed 2 bases, with 9 bases lying between them. CDR1 is SGHTA, CDR2 FQGTGA, per germline. The chain's CDR3 is CASSRRVQETQYF. CDR3 coding DNA: TGTGCCAGCAGCCGACGGGTACAAGAGACCCAGTACTTC.

The chain joins TRBV10-3 to TRBJ2-3; D is possibly TRBD1 (7 bases). Germline CDR1 is ENHRY and CDR2 is SYGVKD. V dropped 6 bases and J dropped 3 bases, with 16 bases sitting between them. The CDR3 spans 15 residues. Here the CDR3 DNA reads TGTGCCATCAGCTTCAGGGGGGAAACAACAGATACGCAGTATTTT. As protein: CAISFRGETTDTQYF.

The chain is built from TRBV5-8 and TRBJ2-1; D gene unclear. This CDR3 has 12 residues. Trimming shortened V by 7 bases and J by 5 bases, and 10 bases separated the two germline ends. Looked up from germline, CDR1 is SGHTS and CDR2 is YDEGEE. CDR3 DNA sequence: TGTGCCAGCGGTTACAACGACAATGAGCAGTTCTTC. Translated: CASGYNDNEQFF.

This chain connects TRBV24-1 to TRBJ2-7; the D is unclear. Germline V gene sequence: CDR1 KGHDR, CDR2 SFDVKD. V dropped 3 bases and J dropped 4 bases, with 15 bases sitting between them. This CDR3 region has 15 residues. Here the CDR3 reads CATSDPRGKTYEQYF. Here the CDR3 DNA reads TGTGCCACCAGTGATCCACGTGGTAAAACTTACGAGCAGTACTTC.

This chain connects TRBV5-3 to TRBJ1-5; TRBD1 is a possible D gene (5 bases). TRBV5-3 counts as an open reading frame of uncertain function. The germline V and J ends were trimmed by 10 bases and 3 bases, with 17 bases remaining between them. The CDR3 sequence is 14 residues long. The CDR3 bases are TGTGCCGACGTTGCGGGGCACTTCAATCAGCCCCAGCATTTT. Protein product: CADVAGHFNQPQHF.